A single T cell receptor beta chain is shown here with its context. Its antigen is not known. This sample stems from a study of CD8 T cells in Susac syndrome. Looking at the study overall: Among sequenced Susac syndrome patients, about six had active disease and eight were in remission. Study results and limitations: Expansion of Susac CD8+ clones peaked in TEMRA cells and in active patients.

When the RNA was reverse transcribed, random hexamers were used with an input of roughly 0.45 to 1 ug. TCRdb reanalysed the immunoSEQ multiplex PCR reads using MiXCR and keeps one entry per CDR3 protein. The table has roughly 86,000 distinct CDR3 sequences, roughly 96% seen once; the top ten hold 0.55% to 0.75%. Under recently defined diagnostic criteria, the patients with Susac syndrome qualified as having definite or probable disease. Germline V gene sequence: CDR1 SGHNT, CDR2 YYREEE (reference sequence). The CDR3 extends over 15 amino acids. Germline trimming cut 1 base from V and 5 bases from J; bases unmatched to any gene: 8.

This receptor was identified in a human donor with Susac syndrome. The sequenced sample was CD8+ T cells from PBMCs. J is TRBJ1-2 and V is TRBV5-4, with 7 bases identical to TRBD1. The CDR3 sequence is CASSLNHRGDYGYTF. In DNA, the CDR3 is TGTGCCAGCAGCTTGAACCACAGGGGTGATTATGGCTACACCTTC.